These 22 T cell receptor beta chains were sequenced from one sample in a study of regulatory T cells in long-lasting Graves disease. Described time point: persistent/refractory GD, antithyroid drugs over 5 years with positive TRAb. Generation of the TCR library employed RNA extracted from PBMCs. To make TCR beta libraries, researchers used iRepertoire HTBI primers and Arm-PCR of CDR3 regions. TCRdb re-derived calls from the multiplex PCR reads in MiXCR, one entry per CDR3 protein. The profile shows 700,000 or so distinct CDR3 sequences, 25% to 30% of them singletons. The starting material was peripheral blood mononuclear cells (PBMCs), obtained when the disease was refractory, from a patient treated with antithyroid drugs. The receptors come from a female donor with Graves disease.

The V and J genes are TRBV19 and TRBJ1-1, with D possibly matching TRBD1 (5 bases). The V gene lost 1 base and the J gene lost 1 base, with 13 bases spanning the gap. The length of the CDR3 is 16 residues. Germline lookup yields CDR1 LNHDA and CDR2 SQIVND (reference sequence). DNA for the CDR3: TGTGCCAGTAGTATAGGACTGGGACGGGAGAACACTGAAGCTTTCTTT. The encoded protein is CASSIGLGRENTEAFF.

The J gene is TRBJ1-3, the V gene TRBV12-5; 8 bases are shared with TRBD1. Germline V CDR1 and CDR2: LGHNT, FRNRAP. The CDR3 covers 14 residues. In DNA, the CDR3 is TGTGCCGCTATTGAGACAGGGGATTGGAACACCATATATTTT. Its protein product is CAAIETGDWNTIYF.

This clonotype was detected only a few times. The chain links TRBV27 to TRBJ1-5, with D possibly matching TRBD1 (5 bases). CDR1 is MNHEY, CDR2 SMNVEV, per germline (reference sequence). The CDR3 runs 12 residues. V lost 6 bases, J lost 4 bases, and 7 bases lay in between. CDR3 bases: TGTGCCAGCAGAGGGGAAAATCAGCCCCAGCATTTT. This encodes CASRGENQPQHF.

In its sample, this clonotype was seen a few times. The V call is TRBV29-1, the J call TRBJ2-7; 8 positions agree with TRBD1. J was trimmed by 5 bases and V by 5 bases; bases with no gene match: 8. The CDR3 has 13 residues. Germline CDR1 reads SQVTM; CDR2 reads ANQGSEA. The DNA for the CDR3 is TGCAGCGTTAAGGACAGGGTCAAAGACGAGCAGTACTTC. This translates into CSVKDRVKDEQYF.

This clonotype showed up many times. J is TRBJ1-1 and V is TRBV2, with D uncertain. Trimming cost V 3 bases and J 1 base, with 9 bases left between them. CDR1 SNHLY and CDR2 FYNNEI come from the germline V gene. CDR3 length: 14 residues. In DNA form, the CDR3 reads TGTGCCAGCAGTGACGAAAGGTGGAACACTGAAGCTTTCTTT. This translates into CASSDERWNTEAFF.

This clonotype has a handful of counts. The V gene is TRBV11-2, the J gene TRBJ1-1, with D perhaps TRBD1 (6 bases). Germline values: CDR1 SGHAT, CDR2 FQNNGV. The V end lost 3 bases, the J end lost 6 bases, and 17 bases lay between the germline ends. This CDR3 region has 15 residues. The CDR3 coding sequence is TGTGCCAGCAGCTTGGGTCGGAGACAGGAAGCTGAAGCTTTCTTT. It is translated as CASSLGRRQEAEAFF.

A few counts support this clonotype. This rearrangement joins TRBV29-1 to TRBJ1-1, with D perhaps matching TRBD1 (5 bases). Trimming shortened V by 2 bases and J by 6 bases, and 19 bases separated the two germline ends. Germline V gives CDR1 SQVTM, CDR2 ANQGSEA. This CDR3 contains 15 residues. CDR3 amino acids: CSVERWVGRGPEAFF. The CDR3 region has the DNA TGCAGCGTTGAACGCTGGGTGGGGCGCGGGCCTGAAGCTTTCTTT.

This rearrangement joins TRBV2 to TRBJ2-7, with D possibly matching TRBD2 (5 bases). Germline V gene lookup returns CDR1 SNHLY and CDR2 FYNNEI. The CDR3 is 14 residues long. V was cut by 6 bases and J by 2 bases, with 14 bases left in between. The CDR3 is CASSRGSSAYEQYF. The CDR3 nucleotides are TGTGCCAGCAGCCGGGGTTCAAGCGCCTACGAGCAGTACTTC.

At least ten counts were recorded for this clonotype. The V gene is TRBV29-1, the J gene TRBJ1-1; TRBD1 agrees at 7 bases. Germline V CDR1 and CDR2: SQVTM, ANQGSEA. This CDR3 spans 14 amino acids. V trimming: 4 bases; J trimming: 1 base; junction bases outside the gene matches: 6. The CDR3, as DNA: TGCAGCGTTGTCCGACAGGGTCGGAACACTGAAGCTTTCTTT. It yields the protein CSVVRQGRNTEAFF.

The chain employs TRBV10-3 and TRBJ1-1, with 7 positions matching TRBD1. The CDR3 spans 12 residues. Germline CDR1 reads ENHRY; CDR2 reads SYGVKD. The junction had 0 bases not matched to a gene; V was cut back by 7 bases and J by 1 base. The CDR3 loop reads CAINRGNTEAFF. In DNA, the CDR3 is TGTGCCATCAACAGGGGGAACACTGAAGCTTTCTTT.

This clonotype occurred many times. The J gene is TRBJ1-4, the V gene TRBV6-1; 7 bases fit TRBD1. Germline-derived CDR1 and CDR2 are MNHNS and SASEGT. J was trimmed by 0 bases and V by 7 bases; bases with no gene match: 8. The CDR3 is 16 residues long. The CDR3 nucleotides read TGTGCCAGCAACCCGGGACAGAGATCAACTAATGAAAAACTGTTTTTT. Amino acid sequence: CASNPGQRSTNEKLFF.

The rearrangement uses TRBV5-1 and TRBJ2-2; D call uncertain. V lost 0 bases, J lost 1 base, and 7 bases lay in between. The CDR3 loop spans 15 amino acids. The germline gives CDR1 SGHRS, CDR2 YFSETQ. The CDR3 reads CASSLVPGNTGELFF. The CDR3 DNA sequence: TGCGCCAGCAGCTTGGTTCCAGGGAACACCGGGGAGCTGTTTTTT. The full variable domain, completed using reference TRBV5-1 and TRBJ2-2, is KAGVTQTPRYLIKTRGQQVTLSCSPISGHRSVSWYQQTPGQGLQFLFEYFSETQRNKGNFPGRFSGRQFSNSRSEMNVSTLELGDSALYLCASSLVPGNTGELFFGEGSRLTVL.

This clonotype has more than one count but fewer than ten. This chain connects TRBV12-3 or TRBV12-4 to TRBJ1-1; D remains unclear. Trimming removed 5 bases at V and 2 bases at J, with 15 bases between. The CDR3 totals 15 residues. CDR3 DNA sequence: TGTGCCAGCAGTCCCATGGGCCCCGGAAACACTGAAGCTTTCTTT. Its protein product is CASSPMGPGNTEAFF.

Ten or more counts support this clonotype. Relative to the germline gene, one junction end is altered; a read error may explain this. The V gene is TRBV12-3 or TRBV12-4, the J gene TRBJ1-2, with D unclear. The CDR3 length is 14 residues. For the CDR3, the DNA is TGTGCCAGCAGCTTAGGAGGTGCTAACTATGGCTACACCTTC. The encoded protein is CASSLGGANYGYTF.

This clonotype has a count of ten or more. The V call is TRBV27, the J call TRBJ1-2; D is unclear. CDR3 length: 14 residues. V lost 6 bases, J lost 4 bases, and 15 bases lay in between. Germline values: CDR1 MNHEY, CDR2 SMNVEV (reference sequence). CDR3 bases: TGTGCCAGCAGCCAACGAGACCACAGCTATGGCTACACCTTC. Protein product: CASSQRDHSYGYTF.

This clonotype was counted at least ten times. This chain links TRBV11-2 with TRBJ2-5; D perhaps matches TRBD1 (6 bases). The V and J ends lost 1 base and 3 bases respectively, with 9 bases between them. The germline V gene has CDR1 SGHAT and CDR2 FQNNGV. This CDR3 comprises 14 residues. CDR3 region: CASSLANREETQYF. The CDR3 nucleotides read TGTGCCAGCAGCTTAGCGAACAGGGAAGAGACCCAGTACTTC.

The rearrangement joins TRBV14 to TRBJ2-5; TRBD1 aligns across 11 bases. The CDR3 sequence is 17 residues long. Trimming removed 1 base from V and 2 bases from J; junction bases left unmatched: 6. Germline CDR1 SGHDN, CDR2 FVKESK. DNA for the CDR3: TGTGCCAGCAGCCAAGCCCAGGACAGGGGGCTTCAAGAGACCCAGTACTTC. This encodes CASSQAQDRGLQETQYF.

CDR3 in amino acids: CASSSSGRNTGELFF. The CDR3 nucleotides are TGTGCCAGCAGTTCTAGCGGGAGGAACACCGGGGAGCTGTTTTTT. The chain employs TRBV28 and TRBJ2-2; 10 nucleotides match TRBD2. The V gene's germline CDR1 is MDHEN and CDR2 SYDVKM. J gave up 1 base and V 4 bases, and 0 bases lay outside the gene matches. CDR3 length: 15 residues.

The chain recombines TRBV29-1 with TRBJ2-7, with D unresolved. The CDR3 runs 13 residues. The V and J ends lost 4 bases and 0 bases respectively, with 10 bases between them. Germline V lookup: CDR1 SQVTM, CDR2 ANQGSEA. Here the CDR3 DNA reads TGCAGCGTTGTCTCCCTCCTCTCCTACGAGCAGTACTTC. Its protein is CSVVSLLSYEQYF.

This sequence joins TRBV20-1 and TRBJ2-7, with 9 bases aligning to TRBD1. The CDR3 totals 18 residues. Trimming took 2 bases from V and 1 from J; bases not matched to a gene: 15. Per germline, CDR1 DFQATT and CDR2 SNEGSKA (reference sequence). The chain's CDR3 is CSARPGTGLPSGSYEQYF. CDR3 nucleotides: TGCAGTGCTAGACCCGGGACAGGGTTGCCTAGCGGTTCCTACGAGCAGTACTTC.

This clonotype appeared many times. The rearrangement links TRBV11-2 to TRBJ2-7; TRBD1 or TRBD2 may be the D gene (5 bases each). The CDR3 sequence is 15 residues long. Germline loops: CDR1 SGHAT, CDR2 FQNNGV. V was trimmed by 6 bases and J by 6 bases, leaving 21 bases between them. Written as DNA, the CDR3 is TGTGCCAGCAGACAACCGGGACGGATACTAGGCGAGCAGTACTTC. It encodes CASRQPGRILGEQYF.

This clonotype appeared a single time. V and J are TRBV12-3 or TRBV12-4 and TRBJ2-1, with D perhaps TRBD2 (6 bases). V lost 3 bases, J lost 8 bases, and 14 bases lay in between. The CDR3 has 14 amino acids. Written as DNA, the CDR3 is TGTGCCAGCAGTTTGGCGACTAGGTCTGATGAGCAGTTCTTC. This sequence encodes CASSLATRSDEQFF.